The rows below give T cell receptor beta chains drawn from one sample of a study of blood T cell repertoires in COVID-19. Method: immunoSEQ multiplex PCR; TCRdb's copy keeps in-frame clones and lacks some. The sample records fewer than 250,000 clones, about 87% being singletons. Specimen: PBMCs or T cells enriched from blood (not recorded which). These receptors came from a woman aged 25 to 39 who had been exposed to COVID-19. CDR3s include the opening cysteine and the closing phenylalanine or tryptophan. The D gene is left open where the match is weak. Size values are once, few and many counts, or a class for expanded clones, and some rows have none.

J: TRBJ1-3
size: -
D: -
length: 14
V: TRBV19
DNA: TGTGCCACCACCCGTCGGGGAACTGGAAACACCATATATTTT
CDR3: CATTRRGTGNTIYF

J: TRBJ2-2
size: -
D: TRBD2
length: 21
V: TRBV3-1/TRBV3-2
DNA: TGTGCCAGCAGCCCGTTTAGTTTTAGCGGGAGGGCGTCTAATCACGCCGGGGAGCTGTTTTTT
CDR3: CASSPFSFSGRASNHAGELFF

J: TRBJ2-1
size: -
D: TRBD2
length: 15
V: TRBV3-1/TRBV3-2
DNA: TGTGCCAGCAGCCGGCTTGGGACTAATGACAATGAGCAGTTCTTC
CDR3: CASSRLGTNDNEQFF

J: TRBJ1-2
size: -
D: -
length: 12
V: TRBV24-1
DNA: TGTGCCACCAGTGATGAGCTATATGGCTACACCTTC
CDR3: CATSDELYGYTF

J: TRBJ1-1
size: once
D: -
length: 15
V: TRBV7-9
DNA: TGTGCCAGCAGCCGACGGACTACCTTTAACACTGAAGCTTTCTTT
CDR3: CASSRRTTFNTEAFF

J: TRBJ1-1
size: -
D: TRBD1
length: 16
V: TRBV9
DNA: TGTGCCAGCAGCGTAGATCCTAGGAGACAGGGGACTGAAGCTTTCTTT
CDR3: CASSVDPRRQGTEAFF

J: TRBJ1-2
size: once
D: -
length: 12
V: TRBV7-9
DNA: TGTGCCAGCAGCCCACAAGCGGAAGGCTACACCTTC
CDR3: CASSPQAEGYTF

J: TRBJ1-1
size: -
D: -
length: 14
V: TRBV29-1
DNA: TGCAGCGTTGGTGGGGGGGGACTGAACACTGAAGCTTTCTTT
CDR3: CSVGGGGLNTEAFF

J: TRBJ2-7
size: -
D: -
length: 14
V: TRBV10-1
DNA: TGCGCCAGCAACCCGGGGTGGGGAACCTACGAGCAGTACTTC
CDR3: CASNPGWGTYEQYF

J: TRBJ1-2
size: -
D: TRBD1
length: 15
V: TRBV5-4
DNA: TGTGCCAGCAGCTCCTCAGGGGGCTGGAGCTATGGCTACACCTTC
CDR3: CASSSSGGWSYGYTF

J: TRBJ2-5
size: -
D: TRBD1
length: 15
V: TRBV6-1
DNA: TGTGCCAGCAGTGAAACGGACAGGGGAGGGGAGACCCAGTACTTC
CDR3: CASSETDRGGETQYF

J: TRBJ2-3
size: -
D: -
length: 16
V: TRBV4-2
DNA: TGTGCCAGCAGCCTTGTCAGCGGAACTAGCACAGATACGCAGTATTTT
CDR3: CASSLVSGTSTDTQYF

J: TRBJ1-2
size: once
D: TRBD1
length: 13
V: TRBV10-3
DNA: TGTGCCACTGGGACAGGGGAAAGGAAAGGCTACACCTTC
CDR3: CATGTGERKGYTF

J: TRBJ1-5
size: -
D: -
length: 13
V: TRBV30
DNA: TGTGCCTGGAGTGAACAGGGCTATCAGCCCCAGCATTTT
CDR3: CAWSEQGYQPQHF

J: TRBJ2-1
size: -
D: -
length: 13
V: TRBV6-5
DNA: TGTGCCAGCAGTTACTCTGAGAGGAATGAGCAGTTCTTC
CDR3: CASSYSERNEQFF

J: TRBJ2-3
size: -
D: -
length: 15
V: TRBV27
DNA: TGTGCCAGCAGTTTAGTCCGGGAAAGCACAGATACGCAGTATTTT
CDR3: CASSLVRESTDTQYF

J: TRBJ2-5
size: -
D: -
length: 15
V: TRBV2
DNA: TGTGCCAGCAGCGGCCCTGGACAAATCCAAGAGACCCAGTACTTC
CDR3: CASSGPGQIQETQYF

J: TRBJ1-5
size: -
D: -
length: 14
V: TRBV7-9
DNA: TGTGCCAGCAGCTTAGCAGGGGTTGGTCAGCCCCAGCATTTT
CDR3: CASSLAGVGQPQHF

J: TRBJ2-7
size: -
D: TRBD2
length: 16
V: TRBV10-2
DNA: TGCGCCAGCAGTGAGTCGGTTAGCGGGGCAACCTACGAGCAGTACTTC
CDR3: CASSESVSGATYEQYF

J: TRBJ1-5
size: -
D: TRBD1
length: 17
V: TRBV3-1/TRBV3-2
DNA: TGTGCCAGCAGCCAGGGGCAGGGGGCAACTAGCAATCAGCCCCAGCATTTT
CDR3: CASSQGQGATSNQPQHF

J: TRBJ2-1
size: -
D: TRBD2
length: 16
V: TRBV6-6
DNA: TGTGCCAGCAGTTATTCTAGCGGGATGGGTATAAATGAGCAGTTCTTC
CDR3: CASSYSSGMGINEQFF

J: TRBJ2-1
size: -
D: TRBD2
length: 17
V: TRBV9
DNA: TGTGCCAGCAGCCCGTGGGCGAGCGGGAGTGGTTTGAATGAGCAGTTCTTC
CDR3: CASSPWASGSGLNEQFF

J: TRBJ2-7
size: -
D: TRBD1
length: 12
V: TRBV28
DNA: TGTGCCAGCAGGTCGACAGGGCACGAGCAGTACTTC
CDR3: CASRSTGHEQYF

J: TRBJ1-2
size: -
D: -
length: 13
V: TRBV11-2
DNA: TGTGCCAGCAGCTTAGATCCGGGTTTCGGCTACACCTTC
CDR3: CASSLDPGFGYTF

J: TRBJ2-1
size: -
D: TRBD2
length: 14
V: TRBV10-3
DNA: TGTGCCGTAGGTACGACTAGCGGCTACAATGAGCAGTTCTTC
CDR3: CAVGTTSGYNEQFF

J: TRBJ2-7
size: -
D: -
length: 13
V: TRBV7-3
DNA: TGTGCCAGCAGCCCCGACTCTTTCTACGAGCAGTACTTC
CDR3: CASSPDSFYEQYF

J: TRBJ2-7
size: few
D: -
length: 13
V: TRBV27
DNA: TGTGCCAGCAGCCCCCTCCGTAATTACGAGCAGTACTTC
CDR3: CASSPLRNYEQYF

J: TRBJ2-1
size: -
D: TRBD2
length: 15
V: TRBV9
DNA: TGTGCCAGCAGCGCAAGCGGGAGCTCCTACAATGAGCAGTTCTTC
CDR3: CASSASGSSYNEQFF